The present T cell receptor beta chain was sequenced within a study of cytomegalovirus exposure and HLA in healthy donors. The PCR was carried out with 60 Vbeta primers and 13 Jbeta primers. Using immunoSEQ multiplex PCR, the repertoire was profiled, and TCRdb retains in-frame clones only, with some absent. This table has approximately 220,000 clones, about three quarters appearing once. Study-level points and caveats: About 87% or about 30% of the time was how often most TCR beta V segments were productive, according to an earlier analysis.

The CDR3 is made up of 15 amino acids. Germline CDR1 is SGHNT and CDR2 is YYREEE (reference sequence). Trimming stripped 4 bases from V and 0 bases from J, with 11 bases between. Regarding this clone: The target antigen is unknown.

Sequences were obtained from PBMCs. The chain joins TRBV5-4 to TRBJ1-3; D gene unclear. This TCR came from a man in his late teens or twenties in good health and CMV-seronegative. CDR3 protein: CASSLDGNSGNTIYF. CDR3 nucleotide sequence: TGTGCCAGCAGCCTAGACGGTAACTCTGGAAACACCATATATTTT.